This record looks at one TCR beta chain sequence and its context. These data belong to a study of shared clonotypes between healthy human individuals. Trimming stripped 7 bases from V and 1 base from J, with 11 bases between. The CDR3 runs 13 residues. Germline CDR1 and CDR2: SGHRS and YFSETQ. Assay used: immunoSEQ multiplex PCR; TCRdb lists only in-frame clones, some missing. The sample includes roughly 2 million clones, 85% to 95% of them seen just once. Source material: naive CD4+ T cells sorted from blood. Subset noted: CD45RA+ positively selected. The receptor was derived from a young man in good health. V gene TRBV5-1 combines with J gene TRBJ1-1; perhaps TRBD1 as D (6 bases). The CDR3 DNA sequence: TGCGCCAGCTACCAACAGGGGAACACTGAAGCTTTCTTT. Its translation is CASYQQGNTEAFF.